Reported below is one TCR beta chain. Antigen: not known. The PCR ran on 60 Vbeta and 13 Jbeta primers. TCRdb's copy holds only in-frame clones and misses some; the assay was immunoSEQ multiplex PCR. The sample has 110,000 or so clones; under 70% are singletons. The sample originates from a study of cytomegalovirus exposure and HLA in healthy donors. Whole-study context: The Caucasian-associated ancestry cluster held roughly 84% of 350 to 450 genotyped donors.

The study's findings and limits: Analyzed later, association rates of TCRs varied across HLA loci, with DRB1 most and HLA-C fewest.

This CDR3 is 15 amino acids long. The germline V gene encodes CDR1 SGHDT and CDR2 YYEEEE. V was clipped by 5 bases and J by 3 bases, with 17 bases between them. Source material: PBMCs. The genes are TRBV5-6 and TRBJ1-1; no reliable D call. The sequence derives from a man between 18 and 29 years old in good health and CMV-seropositive. The CDR3 reads CASSPRFAEDTEAFF. In DNA form, the CDR3 reads TGTGCCAGCAGTCCTAGATTCGCGGAAGACACTGAAGCTTTCTTT.